These 3 T cell receptor beta chains were all obtained from the same sample, sequenced in a study of T-cell memory formation after mild COVID-19. TCRdb re-called the 5' RACE reads with MiXCR, one entry per CDR3 protein. The data contain 450,000 to 650,000 distinct CDR3 sequences, less than 25% of them singletons. Sequenced input: PBMCs or a T cell subset sorted from them (not recorded which). These receptors were obtained from an adult woman who had mild COVID-19 (a few samples of this study predate the infection). Cell type and time point are not known.

This rearrangement joins TRBV2 to TRBJ2-7; 7 nucleotides line up with TRBD1. The CDR3 extends over 15 amino acids. With 2 bases clipped from V and 4 bases from J, the junction kept 8 bases outside the gene matches. In germline, CDR1 is SNHLY, CDR2 FYNNEI. In nucleotides, the CDR3 is TGTGCCAGCAGTGAAAACCGGGACAGAGAATACGAGCAGTACTTC. It codes for CASSENRDREYEQYF.

This clonotype was observed many times. V gene TRBV5-1 combines with J gene TRBJ2-5, with D possibly called TRBD1 or TRBD2 (6 bases each). There are 14 residues in the CDR3. The V end lost 1 base, the J end lost 5 bases, and 12 bases lay between the germline ends. In germline, CDR1 is SGHRS, CDR2 YFSETQ. CDR3 region: CASSLNGGPETQYF. Written as DNA, the CDR3 is TGCGCCAGCAGCTTGAACGGGGGCCCGGAGACCCAGTACTTC.

V is TRBV10-3 and J is TRBJ1-2, with D unresolved. Trimming shortened V by 8 bases and J by 1 base, and 17 bases separated the two germline ends. The CDR3 runs 15 residues. The V gene's germline CDR1 is ENHRY and CDR2 SYGVKD. The CDR3 spells CAIAATGVVNYGYTF. In nucleotides, the CDR3 is TGTGCCATCGCTGCTACGGGCGTTGTTAACTATGGCTACACCTTC.